Given below is one T cell receptor beta chain in context. Its cognate antigen has yet to be identified. The sample holds no much larger clone one base away, and base qualities are not on file. The CDR3 goes from the cysteine to the phenylalanine over 12 residues. The only DNA kept is the CDR3, 36 bases in frame from the first base. The trim is 3 bases for V and 7 bases for J, with a gap of 8 bases between the germline ends. Per the germline V gene, SGHTS is the CDR1 and YDEGEE is the CDR2. TCRdb records Illumina HiSeq 1500 as the sequencer. The public sequencing data were trimmed at Q25 with fastp and processed into clonotypes with MiXCR by TCRdb, which kept only in-frame beta chains. Duplicate CDR3 protein sequences are folded into a single record with the most common DNA and genes. The sample records 600,000 to 700,000 distinct CDR3 sequences, roughly 30% of which are singletons. 15% to 20% of the sample goes to the ten largest clones.

The data are from a study of T cell repertoires in cytomegalovirus infection (dated by TCRdb to the late 2010s). About the investigation overall: Peptide stimulations targeted recently identified HLA-C-restricted CMV epitopes, whose presentation resists viral immunomodulation, together with well-studied HLA-B-restricted epitopes. Because public TCR beta signatures pointed to carriage of CMV infection together with the matching HLA type, the HLA type of each donor mattered for the analysis. General conclusions and limits of the study: In both this cohort and an independent roughly 400-donor cohort, the cumulative frequency of public TCR beta family members distinguished carriers of CMV infection plus the relevant HLA type. The ex vivo response was dominated by HLA-C-restricted CMV-specific TCR beta clonotypes, which also provided the single most frequent clonotype in two of eight donors.

The treatment or condition label on this specimen signifies: in vitro stimulation with specific CMV peptide epitopes to enrich CMV-specific T cells. Material: cultured PBMCs, obtained from culture after CMV antigen stimulation. The clonotype was recovered from a human donor in good health (CMV status not recorded). Some clones in this sample may be carry-over from other donors' samples. The chain is encoded by TRBV5-8 joined to TRBJ2-4, with the D segment identity uncertain. At the DNA level, the sequence is TGTGCCAGCAGCTACAGCAGGAACATTCAGTACTTC. This translates into CASSYSRNIQYF. Reference TRBV5-8 and TRBJ2-4 proteins supply the regions before and after the CDR3; the full variable domain is: EAGVTQSPTHLIKTRGQQATLRCSPISGHTSVYWYQQALGLGLQFLLWYDEGEERNRGNFPPRFSGRQFPNYSSELNVNALELEDSALYLCASSYSRNIQYFGAGTRLSVL.